This entry lists 26 T cell receptor beta chains sequenced from one sample in a study of control samples from healthy donors and cancer patients. Sequencing was performed with immunoSEQ multiplex PCR; in TCRdb, only in-frame clones are kept and a portion is missing. The table shows about 52,000 clones, with 95% occurring only once. Sample: blood. The receptor set was obtained from a man aged 25-45 years in good health.

The V gene is TRBV20-1, the J gene TRBJ1-1; no firm D call. Trimming removed 5 bases from V and 6 bases from J, with 4 bases in between. Germline V gene sequence: CDR1 DFQATT, CDR2 SNEGSKA (reference sequence). The length of the CDR3 is 9 residues. CDR3: CSARPEAFF. The DNA for the CDR3 is TGCAGTGCTCGACCTGAAGCTTTCTTT.

The chain couples TRBV29-1 to TRBJ2-7, with D tentatively TRBD1 (6 bases). Per the germline V gene, CDR1 is SQVTM and CDR2 is ANQGSEA. Trimming took off 4 bases at V and 2 bases at J, with 9 bases between the two ends. The CDR3 runs 12 residues. The CDR3 DNA reads TGCAGCGTTGGAGGACAGCCCTACGAGCAGTACTTC. Encoded protein: CSVGGQPYEQYF.

Only one count was recorded for this clone. The chain couples TRBV24-1 to TRBJ2-5; TRBD2 matches 9 bases. Germline V lookup: CDR1 KGHDR, CDR2 SFDVKD. The V segment lost 4 bases and the J segment 4 bases; nucleotides outside the gene matches: 9. The CDR3 loop spans 16 amino acids. The CDR3 reads CATSDPSASGIETQYF. The CDR3 DNA follows: TGTGCCACCAGTGACCCGTCGGCTAGCGGGATAGAGACCCAGTACTTC.

Only one count was recorded for this clone. The J gene is TRBJ2-1, the V gene TRBV2; 9 positions match TRBD2. V trimming: 2 bases; J trimming: 1 base; junction bases outside the gene matches: 3. The CDR3 runs 16 residues. Germline V gives CDR1 SNHLY, CDR2 FYNNEI. CDR3 nucleotides: TGTGCCAGCAGTGAATTGGCGGGGGGGTCCTACAATGAGCAGTTCTTC. Protein product: CASSELAGGSYNEQFF.

A single count supports this clone. The chain carries TRBV7-9 and TRBJ2-7, with 9 bases identical to TRBD1. Looked up from germline, CDR1 is SEHNR and CDR2 is FQNEAQ (reference sequence). The junction had 6 bases not matched to a gene; V was cut back by 5 bases and J by 4 bases. CDR3 size: 14 residues. CDR3 in DNA: TGTGCCAGCAGCACCGGACAGGGGTGGTACGAGCAGTACTTC. It encodes CASSTGQGWYEQYF.

This sequence joins TRBV19 and TRBJ2-2; 9 bases fit TRBD1. The CDR3 consists of 15 residues. The J segment lost 6 bases and the V segment lost 7 bases, leaving 9 bases of the junction unmatched. Germline values: CDR1 LNHDA, CDR2 SQIVND (reference sequence). The CDR3 loop is CASTFRDRASGELFF. The CDR3 DNA reads as TGTGCCAGTACATTCCGGGACAGGGCTTCCGGGGAGCTGTTTTTT.

There are a few counts of this clone. The rearrangement joins TRBV5-1 to TRBJ2-3; no definite D call. Trimming took off 0 bases at V and 0 bases at J, with 14 bases between the two ends. Germline V gene data show CDR1 as SGHRS and CDR2 as YFSETQ. The CDR3 spans 17 residues. In DNA form, the CDR3 reads TGCGCCAGCAGCTTGGGACCAGCCGGAACTAGCACAGATACGCAGTATTTT. Its translation: CASSLGPAGTSTDTQYF. The entire variable domain, with the rest obtained from reference TRBV5-1 and TRBJ2-3, is as follows: KAGVTQTPRYLIKTRGQQVTLSCSPISGHRSVSWYQQTPGQGLQFLFEYFSETQRNKGNFPGRFSGRQFSNSRSEMNVSTLELGDSALYLCASSLGPAGTSTDTQYFGPGTRLTVL.

DNA for the CDR3: TGTGCCAGCAGCGACGGGACAGGAGAGACCCAGTACTTC. Protein product: CASSDGTGETQYF. The rearrangement links TRBV5-6 to TRBJ2-5; 8 bases align to TRBD1. This CDR3 contains 13 residues. V lost 4 bases and J lost 4; bases outside the gene matches: 3. Germline loops: CDR1 SGHDT, CDR2 YYEEEE.

The gene calls are TRBV19 and TRBJ2-1; perhaps D is TRBD1 or TRBD2 (5 bases each). Looked up from germline, CDR1 is LNHDA and CDR2 is SQIVND (reference sequence). The CDR3 spans 15 residues. With 1 base removed from V and 0 bases from J, the gap between germline ends came to 7 bases. In DNA, the CDR3 is TGTGCCAGTAGTATAGGGGGACGCTCCTACAATGAGCAGTTCTTC. Translated: CASSIGGRSYNEQFF.

The V gene is TRBV15, the J gene TRBJ2-2; a weak D match, TRBD2 (5 bases). There are 15 residues in the CDR3. Germline lookup yields CDR1 LNHNV and CDR2 YYDKDF (reference sequence). Between the trimmed V and J ends, which lost 6 bases and 1 base, there was a span of 12 bases. CDR3 bases: TGTGCCACCAGTCCGCTTCGGGAGAACACCGGGGAGCTGTTTTTT. Encoded protein: CATSPLRENTGELFF.

The chain employs TRBV19 and TRBJ1-5; D ambiguous. Trimming removed 0 bases at V and 4 bases at J, with 1 base between. In germline, CDR1 is LNHDA, CDR2 SQIVND (reference sequence). The CDR3 has 12 amino acids. The CDR3 nucleotides read TGTGCCAGTAGTATAGAGAATCAGCCCCAGCATTTT. Translated: CASSIENQPQHF.

The rearrangement joins TRBV7-9 to TRBJ1-1; 9 bases are a match to TRBD1. The V gene's germline CDR1 is SEHNR and CDR2 FQNEAQ (reference sequence). The CDR3 sequence is 15 residues long. V shed 5 bases, J shed 3 bases, and the junction held 7 bases outside the gene matches. The CDR3 bases are TGTGCCAGCAGCAAACAGGGGGCGTTGGACACTGAAGCTTTCTTT. The encoded protein is CASSKQGALDTEAFF.

The J gene is TRBJ2-3, the V gene TRBV2; D might be TRBD2 (6 bases). CDR3 length: 15 residues. The germline CDR1 and CDR2 sequences are SNHLY and FYNNEI. Trimming removed 6 bases at V and 1 base at J, with 14 bases between. The CDR3 reads CASRGTSTRTDTQYF. The CDR3 nucleotides read TGTGCCAGCAGGGGTACTAGCACTCGCACAGATACGCAGTATTTT. The full variable domain, in which reference TRBV2 and TRBJ2-3 provide the parts outside the CDR3, is EPEVTQTPSHQVTQMGQEVILRCVPISNHLYFYWYRQILGQKVEFLVSFYNNEISEKSEIFDDQFSVERPDGSNFTLKIRSTKLEDSAMYFCASRGTSTRTDTQYFGPGTRLTVL.

V usage is TRBV24-1 and J usage is TRBJ2-7; 7 positions agree with TRBD1. The CDR3 spans 17 residues. V lost 4 bases and J lost 3; bases outside the gene matches: 14. Germline values: CDR1 KGHDR, CDR2 SFDVKD. CDR3 amino acids: CATSEPAGRGFFYEQYF. CDR3 nucleotides: TGTGCCACCAGTGAACCCGCGGGCAGGGGGTTTTTCTACGAGCAGTACTTC.

CDR3 region: CAWSNSYYEQYF. The CDR3 DNA reads TGTGCCTGGAGTAACAGCTACTACGAGCAGTACTTC. J is TRBJ2-7 and V is TRBV30; D is ambiguous. The length of the CDR3 is 12 residues. Trimming took 2 bases from V and 3 from J, leaving 8 bases between them. Looked up from germline, CDR1 is GTSNPN and CDR2 is SVGIG (reference sequence).

The rearrangement uses TRBV28 and TRBJ1-2; 11 bases agree with TRBD1. The CDR3 has 14 residues. J lost 3 bases, V lost 5 bases, and 2 bases had no gene match. Per the germline V gene, CDR1 is MDHEN and CDR2 is SYDVKM. Written as DNA, the CDR3 is TGTGCCAGCAGTCCGGGACAGGGGGACTATGGCTACACCTTC. It translates to CASSPGQGDYGYTF.

The chain has TRBV13 and TRBJ2-5; tentatively, D is TRBD1 (5 bases). V dropped 5 bases and J dropped 3 bases, with 16 bases sitting between them. In germline, CDR1 is PRHDT, CDR2 FYEKMQ (reference sequence). The length of the CDR3 is 15 residues. CDR3 protein: CASSPPSDMKETQYF. The DNA for the CDR3 is TGTGCCAGCAGCCCCCCCTCGGACATGAAAGAGACCCAGTACTTC.

The V call is TRBV18, the J call TRBJ2-3; tentatively, D is TRBD1 or TRBD2 (6 bases each). The CDR3 extends over 16 amino acids. Per the germline V gene, CDR1 is KGHSH and CDR2 is LQKENI. With 2 bases removed from V and 1 base from J, the gap between germline ends came to 13 bases. The chain's CDR3 is CASSPDGGIRTDTQYF. CDR3 nucleotide sequence: TGTGCCAGCTCACCAGACGGGGGCATTCGCACAGATACGCAGTATTTT.

This clone was counted once. The chain employs TRBV5-6 and TRBJ2-4, with TRBD1 as a possible D gene (5 bases). Trimming removed 4 bases at V and 3 bases at J, with 14 bases between. Germline values: CDR1 SGHDT, CDR2 YYEEEE. The CDR3 sequence is 15 residues long. The CDR3 region has the DNA TGTGCCAGCAGCGCACTCACAGGCGACAAAAACATTCAGTACTTC. Protein sequence: CASSALTGDKNIQYF.

The gene calls are TRBV9 and TRBJ1-5; tentative D call: TRBD1 (5 bases). Germline V gene data show CDR1 as SGDLS and CDR2 as YYNGEE. The CDR3 has 15 residues. The germline V and J ends were trimmed by 0 bases and 3 bases, with 10 bases remaining between them. In DNA, the CDR3 is TGTGCCAGCAGCGTAGCGGGGGTCGACAATCAGCCCCAGCATTTT. Translated: CASSVAGVDNQPQHF. The full variable domain, completed using reference TRBV9 and TRBJ1-5, is DSGVTQTPKHLITATGQRVTLRCSPRSGDLSVYWYQQSLDQGLQFLIQYYNGEERAKGNILERFSAQQFPDLHSELNLSSLELGDSALYFCASSVAGVDNQPQHFGDGTRLSIL.

This clone was detected once. The CDR3 loop reads CASSASPSSSYEQYF. The CDR3 coding sequence is TGTGCCAGCTCAGCTAGTCCTAGCTCATCCTACGAGCAGTACTTC. The rearrangement uses TRBV7-3 and TRBJ2-7, with a possible D match to TRBD2 (5 bases). The CDR3 runs 15 residues. From germline, CDR1 is SGHTA and CDR2 FQGTGA. Trimming took off 8 bases at V and 1 base at J, with 18 bases between the two ends. Looking up the rest from reference TRBV7-3 and TRBJ2-7 gives the full variable domain: GAGVSQTPSNKVTEKGKYVELRCDPISGHTALYWYRQSLGQGPEFLIYFQGTGAADDSGLPNDRFFAVRPEGSVSTLKIQRTERGDSAVYLCASSASPSSSYEQYFGPGTRLTVT.

V and J are TRBV11-3 and TRBJ2-7; D assignment may be TRBD1 or TRBD2 (5 bases each). Trimming removed 5 bases from V and 0 bases from J, with 14 bases in between. CDR1 and CDR2 (germline): SGHNT, YENEEA. CDR3 length: 15 amino acids. CDR3 nucleotide sequence: TGTGCCAGCAGCGCCACCGGGACGGACTCCTACGAGCAGTACTTC. This codes for CASSATGTDSYEQYF.

This sequence joins TRBV12-3 or TRBV12-4 and TRBJ2-7, with TRBD1 matching over 7 bases. The CDR3 is 13 amino acids. Trimming took 6 bases from V and 2 from J; bases not matched to a gene: 4. CDR3 nucleotide sequence: TGTGCCAGCAGGAAGACAGGGACCTACGAGCAGTACTTC. Protein: CASRKTGTYEQYF.

In its sample, this clone was seen once. This chain connects TRBV5-1 to TRBJ1-1; D is possibly TRBD1 (6 bases). The CDR3 is 14 amino acids. Germline V gene sequence: CDR1 SGHRS, CDR2 YFSETQ. The V and J ends lost 0 bases and 4 bases respectively, with 10 bases between them. The CDR3 region has the DNA TGCGCCAGCAGCTTGGTTCGGGGGCGCACTGAAGCTTTCTTT. As protein: CASSLVRGRTEAFF.

This chain joins TRBV9 and TRBJ1-6; 7 bases agree with TRBD1. The CDR3 runs to 15 residues. Germline loops: CDR1 SGDLS, CDR2 YYNGEE. The V segment lost 3 bases and the J segment 7 bases; nucleotides outside the gene matches: 7. The CDR3 here is CASSESQGGNSPLHF. As DNA, the CDR3 is TGTGCCAGCAGCGAAAGCCAGGGGGGGAATTCACCCCTCCACTTT.

The rearrangement uses TRBV3-1 (or the pseudogene TRBV3-2) and TRBJ1-3, with D unclear. This CDR3 is built from 14 residues. CDR1 and CDR2 from the germline V gene are LGHDT and YNNKEL (reference sequence). V lost 4 bases and J 4 bases, leaving 11 bases between the germline ends. The CDR3 spells CASSPTQQGNTIYF. The CDR3 DNA reads as TGTGCCAGCAGCCCCACACAACAGGGAAACACCATATATTTT.